This note documents a single T cell receptor (beta chain) sequence. What it binds is not known. The CDR3 is made up of 18 amino acids. CDR1 is MNHEY, CDR2 SMNVEV, per germline (reference sequence). With 1 base clipped from V and 0 bases from J, the junction kept 7 bases outside the gene matches. The sample is drawn from a study of shared clonotypes between healthy human individuals. Study summary: A donor's plate count was three for CD4 naive and three for CD4 memory; CD8 naive had two and CD8 memory one.

CD8 cells regarded as naive lacked CD45RO, were positively chosen for CCR7, and omitted terminally differentiated effector memory CD45RA+ cells. Findings of the study overall: Some naive CD4 clonotypes, roughly 4.7%, turned up in common across a handful of donors. Investigators expected sequencing depth to affect clonotype sharing among donors.

When replicate PCRs were run on sorted subsets, they used around 0.2 ug DNA, about 30,000 T cell genomes. Profiled with immunoSEQ multiplex PCR; TCRdb holds only in-frame clones, not every one. The top ten clones hold approximately 1.7% of a sample with over 2,000,000 clones, over 85% of them seen once. This sequence was found in a man aged 18 to 30 in good health. Some clones in this sample may be carry-over from other donors' samples. V gene TRBV27 combines with J gene TRBJ2-3, with TRBD2 matching over 10 bases. The source material was naive CD8+ T cells from PBMCs. CDR3 nucleotide sequence: TGTGCCAGCAGTTTATTAGCGGGAGGAATCCCTAGCACAGATACGCAGTATTTT. Protein product: CASSLLAGGIPSTDTQYF.